Listed here are 20 T cell receptor beta chains from one sample, sequenced in a study of blood T cell repertoires in COVID-19. This table comes from immunoSEQ multiplex PCR, and its TCRdb copy is limited to in-frame clones, with some not included. The sample consists of about 260,000 clones, about 88% of them appearing once. The sequenced sample consisted of peripheral blood. Receptors originate from a man in his sixties who had recovered from COVID-19.

The chain carries TRBV10-3 and TRBJ1-6; TRBD1 matches 8 bases. With 5 bases clipped from V and 3 bases from J, the junction kept 6 bases outside the gene matches. CDR1 is ENHRY and CDR2 is SYGVKD in the germline V gene. There are 16 residues in the CDR3. Here the CDR3 DNA reads TGTGCCATCAGTTTCGCGGACAGGGACTATAATTCACCCCTCCACTTT. Its protein product is CAISFADRDYNSPLHF.

In this sample, this clone turned up a few times. This chain connects TRBV12-3 or TRBV12-4 to TRBJ1-6, with D possibly matching TRBD1 (5 bases). The ends were cut back, 6 bases at V and 8 bases at J, with 8 bases in the middle. The CDR3 is 12 residues long. CDR3 loop: CASSTGDSPLHF. In DNA, the CDR3 is TGTGCCAGCAGCACAGGTGATTCACCCCTCCACTTT.

This clone appeared a single time. The chain has TRBV6-2 or TRBV6-3 and TRBJ1-5; TRBD1 matches at 8 bases. CDR1 and CDR2 (germline): MNHEY, SVGEGT. There are 18 residues in the CDR3. J gave up 0 bases and V 0 bases, and 7 bases lay outside the gene matches. The chain's CDR3 is CASSYSMDRAYSNQPQHF. The CDR3, as DNA: TGTGCCAGCAGTTACTCGATGGACAGGGCCTATAGCAATCAGCCCCAGCATTTT.

The genes are TRBV9 and TRBJ2-1, with TRBD2 matching 15 bases. CDR3 length equals 16 residues. CDR1 is SGDLS and CDR2 is YYNGEE in the germline V gene. J lost 7 bases, V lost 3 bases, and 5 bases had no gene match. The CDR3 here is CASSAGLAGGFNEQFF. The CDR3 bases are TGTGCCAGCAGCGCCGGACTAGCGGGGGGGTTTAATGAGCAGTTCTTC.

J is TRBJ2-5 and V is TRBV12-3 or TRBV12-4, with D possibly being TRBD2 (5 bases). This CDR3 has 13 residues. The V end was cut by 8 bases, the J end by 5 bases, with 15 bases between. CDR3 region: CASCPGPGETQYF. CDR3 DNA: TGTGCCAGCTGTCCCGGCCCGGGGGAGACCCAGTACTTC.

The rearrangement joins TRBV4-2 to TRBJ2-2; no firm D call. V gave up 1 base and J gave up 4 bases, with 4 bases separating them. The V gene's germline CDR1 is LGHNA and CDR2 YNFKEQ. The length of the CDR3 is 13 residues. The CDR3 loop is CASSQARTGELFF. CDR3 coding DNA: TGTGCCAGCAGCCAAGCCCGCACCGGGGAGCTGTTTTTT.

This chain connects TRBV7-3 to TRBJ1-1, with no clear D. This CDR3 comprises 13 residues. The V gene lost 8 bases and the J gene lost 6 bases, with 16 bases spanning the gap. Germline values: CDR1 SGHTA, CDR2 FQGTGA. The CDR3: CASGPGDRSEAFF. The CDR3 DNA sequence: TGTGCCAGCGGCCCCGGGGATCGTTCTGAAGCTTTCTTT. The entire variable domain, with the rest obtained from reference TRBV7-3 and TRBJ1-1, is as follows: GAGVSQTPSNKVTEKGKYVELRCDPISGHTALYWYRQSLGQGPEFLIYFQGTGAADDSGLPNDRFFAVRPEGSVSTLKIQRTERGDSAVYLCASGPGDRSEAFFGQGTRLTVV.

The chain links TRBV9 to TRBJ2-7; 7 bases are shared with TRBD1. J lost 0 bases, V lost 5 bases, and 8 bases had no gene match. Germline V gene data show CDR1 as SGDLS and CDR2 as YYNGEE. The CDR3 extends over 15 amino acids. CDR3 coding DNA: TGTGCCAGCAGTCCAGGGGGAAAGAGCTCCTACGAGCAGTACTTC. As protein: CASSPGGKSSYEQYF.

This clone was detected once. This rearrangement joins TRBV18 to TRBJ1-1; possibly TRBD1 for D (5 bases). Germline CDR1 is KGHSH and CDR2 is LQKENI. Deletions cut 6 bases from V and 4 bases from J, with 12 bases between. The CDR3 is 13 amino acids. In DNA form, the CDR3 reads TGTGCCAGCTCGCGATCGGGGGGCACTGAAGCTTTCTTT. Residues: CASSRSGGTEAFF.

The gene calls are TRBV2 and TRBJ1-2; 8 positions match TRBD1. Germline values: CDR1 SNHLY, CDR2 FYNNEI. This CDR3 comprises 13 residues. Trimming removed 6 bases from V and 3 bases from J; junction bases left unmatched: 3. CDR3 DNA sequence: TGTGCCAGCAGCAAGACAGGGGACTATGGCTACACCTTC. This sequence encodes CASSKTGDYGYTF.

CDR3 DNA sequence: TGTGCCAGCCCACGGTCGGGTTCTAGCACAGATACGCAGTATTTT. Translating it yields CASPRSGSSTDTQYF. V is TRBV18 and J is TRBJ2-3; D gene ambiguous. The length of the CDR3 is 15 residues. CDR1 and CDR2 (germline): KGHSH, LQKENI. Trimming removed 8 bases from V and 0 bases from J, with 15 bases in between. The variable domain in full, with the rest retrieved from reference TRBV18 and TRBJ2-3, is NAGVMQNPRHLVRRRGQEARLRCSPMKGHSHVYWYRQLPEEGLKFMVYLQKENIIDESGMPKERFSAEFPKEGPSILRIQQVVRGDSAAYFCASPRSGSSTDTQYFGPGTRLTVL.

The gene calls are TRBV5-8 and TRBJ2-7; 7 bases line up with TRBD1. Germline V gives CDR1 SGHTS, CDR2 YDEGEE. The length of the CDR3 is 13 residues. With 4 bases clipped from V and 3 bases from J, the junction kept 4 bases outside the gene matches. CDR3 sequence reads: CASSETGIYEQYF. CDR3 nucleotides: TGTGCCAGCAGCGAGACAGGGATCTACGAGCAGTACTTC.

The chain is built from TRBV5-8 and TRBJ2-7, with 7 bases fitting TRBD1. CDR1 SGHTS and CDR2 YDEGEE come from the germline V gene. The CDR3 contains 14 residues. The trim removed 2 bases at V and 5 bases at J, leaving 7 bases unmatched. In nucleotides, the CDR3 is TGTGCCAGCAGCTTAGGGACAGCTCACGACGAGCAGTACTTC. It is translated as CASSLGTAHDEQYF.

The chain joins TRBV6-5 to TRBJ2-7; 7 bases line up with TRBD1. The CDR3 sequence is 11 residues long. Germline CDR1 is MNHEY and CDR2 is SVGAGI. V lost 6 bases, J lost 9 bases, and 5 bases stayed unmatched. The CDR3 protein is CASRRTGGQYF. For the CDR3, the DNA is TGTGCCAGCAGGAGGACAGGCGGGCAGTACTTC.

This rearrangement joins TRBV30 to TRBJ1-1, with 9 bases lining up with TRBD1. V was clipped by 0 bases and J by 4 bases; unmatched bases: 9. Germline V gene sequence: CDR1 GTSNPN, CDR2 SVGIG (reference sequence). The CDR3 has 16 amino acids. The CDR3 region has the DNA TGTGCCTGGAGTGTATTTGGGACAGGGTCGTTCACTGAAGCTTTCTTT. Residues: CAWSVFGTGSFTEAFF.

The chain carries TRBV19 and TRBJ2-2; D gene unclear. With 6 bases removed from V and 5 bases from J, the gap between germline ends came to 7 bases. This CDR3 is built from 12 residues. Germline V gene data show CDR1 as LNHDA and CDR2 as SQIVND (reference sequence). CDR3 protein: CASSRTTGELFF. In DNA, the CDR3 is TGTGCCAGTAGCCGAACTACCGGGGAGCTGTTTTTT.

In DNA, the CDR3 is TGTGCCAGCAGCTTAATGGACAGAGCCTCCTACGAGCAGTACTTC. It encodes CASSLMDRASYEQYF. The V and J genes are TRBV11-1 and TRBJ2-7; maybe TRBD1 (6 bases). Germline CDR1 reads SGHAT; CDR2 reads FQDESV (reference sequence). The V end was cut by 2 bases, the J end by 0 bases, with 11 bases between. CDR3 length: 15 residues.

The CDR3 region is CAWSGFWGGGEAFF. The CDR3 nucleotides read TGTGCCTGGAGTGGATTCTGGGGCGGGGGTGAAGCTTTCTTT. V usage is TRBV30 and J usage is TRBJ1-1, with D possibly being TRBD1 (5 bases). The CDR3 totals 14 residues. Germline V gene lookup returns CDR1 GTSNPN and CDR2 SVGIG (reference sequence). V dropped 1 base and J dropped 7 bases, with 16 bases sitting between them.

This chain links TRBV11-2 with TRBJ1-6; 8 nucleotides agree with TRBD1. J gave up 6 bases and V 1 base, and 5 bases lay outside the gene matches. Germline V lookup: CDR1 SGHAT, CDR2 FQNNGV. The CDR3 is made up of 16 amino acids. The CDR3 loop is CASSLGRTGLNSPLHF. CDR3 coding DNA: TGTGCCAGCAGCTTAGGACGGACAGGGCTTAATTCACCCCTCCACTTT.

J is TRBJ2-3 and V is TRBV5-1; TRBD1 matches at 8 bases. Germline V gives CDR1 SGHRS, CDR2 YFSETQ. The V and J ends lost 4 bases and 0 bases, in that order; junction bases with no gene match: 4. The CDR3 contains 15 residues. Written as DNA, the CDR3 is TGCGCCAGCAGCCTCCAGGGGGCTAGCACAGATACGCAGTATTTT. Its protein is CASSLQGASTDTQYF.